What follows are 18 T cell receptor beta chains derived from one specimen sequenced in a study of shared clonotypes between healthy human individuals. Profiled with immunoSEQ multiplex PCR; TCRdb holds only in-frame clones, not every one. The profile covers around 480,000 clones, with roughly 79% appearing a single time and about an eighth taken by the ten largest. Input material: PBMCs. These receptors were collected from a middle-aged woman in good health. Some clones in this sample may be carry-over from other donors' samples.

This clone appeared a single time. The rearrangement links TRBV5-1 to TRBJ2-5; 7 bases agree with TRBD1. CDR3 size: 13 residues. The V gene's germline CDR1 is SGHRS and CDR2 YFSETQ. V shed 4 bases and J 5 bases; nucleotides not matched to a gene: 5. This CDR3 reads CASSPRGMETQYF. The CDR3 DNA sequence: TGCGCCAGCAGCCCCAGGGGGATGGAGACCCAGTACTTC.

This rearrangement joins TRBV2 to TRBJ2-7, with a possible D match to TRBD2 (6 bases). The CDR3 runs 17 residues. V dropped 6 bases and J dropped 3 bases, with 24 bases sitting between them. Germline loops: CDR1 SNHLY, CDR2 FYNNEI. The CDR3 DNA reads TGTGCCAGCAGCCCCCTAGGGACTGAGTCTTGGGGCTACGAGCAGTACTTC. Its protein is CASSPLGTESWGYEQYF.

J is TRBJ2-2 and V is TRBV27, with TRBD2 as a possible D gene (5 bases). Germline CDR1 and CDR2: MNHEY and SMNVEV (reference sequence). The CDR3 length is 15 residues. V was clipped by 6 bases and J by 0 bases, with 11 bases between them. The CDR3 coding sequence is TGTGCCAGCAGCCGTTGGGGAGCGAACACCGGGGAGCTGTTTTTT. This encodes CASSRWGANTGELFF.

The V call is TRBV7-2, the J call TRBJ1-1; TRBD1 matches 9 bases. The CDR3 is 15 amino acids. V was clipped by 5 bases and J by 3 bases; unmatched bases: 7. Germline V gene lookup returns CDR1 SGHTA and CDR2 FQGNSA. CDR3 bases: TGTGCCAGCAGCCTCGACAGGGGGGGAGACACTGAAGCTTTCTTT. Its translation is CASSLDRGGDTEAFF.

The chain's CDR3 is CASSQSGQGDGYTF. CDR3 coding DNA: TGTGCCAGCAGCCAATCGGGACAGGGAGATGGCTACACCTTC. This chain links TRBV4-2 with TRBJ1-2, with TRBD1 matching 9 bases. The CDR3 consists of 14 residues. Germline V gene data show CDR1 as LGHNA and CDR2 as YNFKEQ. V was pared by 2 bases and J by 6 bases, with 4 bases of the junction left unmatched.

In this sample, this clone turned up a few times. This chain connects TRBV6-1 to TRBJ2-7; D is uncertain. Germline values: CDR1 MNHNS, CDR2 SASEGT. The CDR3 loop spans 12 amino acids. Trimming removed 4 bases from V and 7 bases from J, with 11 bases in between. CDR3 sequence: CASSVELREQYF. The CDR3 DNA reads TGTGCCAGCAGTGTAGAGCTGAGGGAGCAGTACTTC.

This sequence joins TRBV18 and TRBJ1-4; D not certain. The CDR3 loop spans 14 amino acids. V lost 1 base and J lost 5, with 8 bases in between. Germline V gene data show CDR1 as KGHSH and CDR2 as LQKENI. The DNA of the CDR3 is TGTGCCAGCTCACCACAAGGGAGGAATGAAAAACTGTTTTTT. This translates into CASSPQGRNEKLFF.

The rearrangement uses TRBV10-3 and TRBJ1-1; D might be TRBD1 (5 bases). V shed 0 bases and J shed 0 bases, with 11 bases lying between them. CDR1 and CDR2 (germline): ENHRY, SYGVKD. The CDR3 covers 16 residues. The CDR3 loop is CAISESGGGLNTEAFF. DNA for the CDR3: TGTGCCATCAGTGAGTCTGGGGGGGGATTGAACACTGAAGCTTTCTTT.

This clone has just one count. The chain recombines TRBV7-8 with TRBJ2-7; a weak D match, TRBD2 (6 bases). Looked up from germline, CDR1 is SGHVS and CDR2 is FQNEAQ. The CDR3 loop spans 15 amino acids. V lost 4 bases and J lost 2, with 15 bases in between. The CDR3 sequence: CASSSLRVAAYEQYF. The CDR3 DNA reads TGTGCCAGCAGCTCCCTAAGGGTAGCGGCCTACGAGCAGTACTTC.

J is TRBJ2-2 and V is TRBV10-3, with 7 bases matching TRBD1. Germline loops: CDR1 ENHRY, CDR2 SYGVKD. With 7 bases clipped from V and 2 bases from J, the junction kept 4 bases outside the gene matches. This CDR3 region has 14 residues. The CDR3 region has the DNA TGTGCCATCAACGACAGGGATAACACCGGGGAGCTGTTTTTT. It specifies CAINDRDNTGELFF.

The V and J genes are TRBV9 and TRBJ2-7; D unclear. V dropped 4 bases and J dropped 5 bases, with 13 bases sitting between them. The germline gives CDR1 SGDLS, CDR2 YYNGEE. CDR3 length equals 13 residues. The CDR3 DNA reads TGTGCCAGCAGCCAGACTCCCAATCACGAGCAGTACTTC. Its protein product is CASSQTPNHEQYF.

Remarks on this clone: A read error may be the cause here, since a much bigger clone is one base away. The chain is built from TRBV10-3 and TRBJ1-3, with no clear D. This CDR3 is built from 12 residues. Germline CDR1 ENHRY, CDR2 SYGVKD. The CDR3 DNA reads TGTGTCATCAGCCCCGAGATGAACACCATATATTTT. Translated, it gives CVISPEMNTIYF.

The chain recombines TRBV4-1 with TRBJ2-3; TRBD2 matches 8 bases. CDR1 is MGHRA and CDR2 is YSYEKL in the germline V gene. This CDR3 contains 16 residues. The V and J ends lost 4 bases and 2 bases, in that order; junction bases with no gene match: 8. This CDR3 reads CASSLRSGGATDTQYF. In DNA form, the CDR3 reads TGCGCCAGCAGCCTAAGGAGCGGGGGAGCCACAGATACGCAGTATTTT.

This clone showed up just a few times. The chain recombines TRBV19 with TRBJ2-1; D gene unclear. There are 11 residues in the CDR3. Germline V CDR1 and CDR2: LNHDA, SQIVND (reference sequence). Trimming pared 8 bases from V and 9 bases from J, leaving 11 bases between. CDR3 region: CASSKGLEQFF. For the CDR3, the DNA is TGTGCCAGTTCAAAGGGTCTTGAGCAGTTCTTC.

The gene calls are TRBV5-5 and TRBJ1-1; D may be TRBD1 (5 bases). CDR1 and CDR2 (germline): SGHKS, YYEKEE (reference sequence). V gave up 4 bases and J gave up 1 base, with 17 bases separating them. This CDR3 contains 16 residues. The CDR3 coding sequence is TGTGCCAGCAGCAGAGGTACCGGGACGGGGAACACTGAAGCTTTCTTT. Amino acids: CASSRGTGTGNTEAFF.

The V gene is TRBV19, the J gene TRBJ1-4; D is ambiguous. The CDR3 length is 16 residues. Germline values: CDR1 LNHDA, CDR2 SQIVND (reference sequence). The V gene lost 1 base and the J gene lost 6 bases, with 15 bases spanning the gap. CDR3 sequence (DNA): TGTGCCAGTAGTATAGGCCTTAGACCATTGGATGAAAAACTGTTTTTT. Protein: CASSIGLRPLDEKLFF.

In DNA, the CDR3 is TGTGCCAGCAGTGAACTCACTAGCGGGCTCAATGAGCAGTTCTTC. Protein: CASSELTSGLNEQFF. The chain carries TRBV6-1 and TRBJ2-1; 9 bases agree with TRBD2. Losses at the gene ends were 2 bases for V and 6 bases for J; bases not matched to a gene: 5. This CDR3 is built from 15 residues. Germline values: CDR1 MNHNS, CDR2 SASEGT.

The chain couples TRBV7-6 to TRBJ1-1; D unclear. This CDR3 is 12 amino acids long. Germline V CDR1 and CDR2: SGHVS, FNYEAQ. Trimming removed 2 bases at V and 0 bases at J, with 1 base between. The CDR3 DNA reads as TGTGCCAGCAGCTTAATGAACACTGAAGCTTTCTTT. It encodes CASSLMNTEAFF.